This is a list of T cell receptor beta chains from one sample in a study of brain T cells in children with intractable seizures. The protocol was immunoSEQ multiplex PCR, while the TCRdb copy is restricted to in-frame clones and leaves out a portion. The repertoire has fewer than 25,000 clones, 90% to 95% of them found once; the top ten carry 5% to 7%. This specimen was peripheral blood, taken at surgery. The origin of the receptors is a boy between 10 and 17 years old with focal cortical dysplasia and intractable seizures. CDR3s include the opening cysteine and the closing phenylalanine or tryptophan. The order of the fields is J gene, D gene, V gene, clone size, CDR3 protein, CDR3 DNA. A D gene is named only where the DNA matches it firmly. Size is stated for part of the rows, as once, few or many counts, or as a class when the clone is expanded.

TRBJ1-1 TRBD1 TRBV24-1 NA CATRAAGQVPEAFF TGTGCCACCAGAGCCGCTGGACAGGTCCCTGAAGCTTTCTTT
TRBJ2-3 NA TRBV9 NA CASSGRDNPFDTQYF TGTGCCAGCAGCGGCCGGGACAACCCGTTTGATACGCAGTATTTT
TRBJ2-2 NA TRBV6-4 once CASSDSGDFGELFF TGTGCCAGCAGTGACTCTGGGGACTTCGGGGAGCTGTTTTTT
TRBJ2-1 NA TRBV5-8 NA CASSLRGRIGYNEQFF TGTGCCAGCAGCTTGCGCGGACGAATCGGCTACAATGAGCAGTTCTTC
TRBJ2-5 TRBD2 TRBV5-1 NA CASSASGTSGRALARETQYF TGCGCCAGCAGCGCCTCCGGGACTAGCGGGAGGGCCTTGGCAAGGGAGACCCAGTACTTC
TRBJ2-3 NA TRBV13 NA CASSHRWQYF TGTGCCAGCAGCCACCGATGGCAGTATTTT
TRBJ2-7 NA TRBV19 NA CASSIEAFGAHEQYF TGTGCCAGTAGTATCGAGGCCTTCGGGGCCCACGAGCAGTACTTC
TRBJ2-2 TRBD2 TRBV7-3 NA CASSLGASGNTGELFF TGTGCCAGCAGCTTAGGGGCTAGCGGGAACACCGGGGAGCTGTTTTTT
TRBJ1-3 TRBD1 TRBV24-1 NA CATSPGQGSGNTIYF TGTGCCACCAGCCCGGGACAGGGGTCTGGAAACACCATATATTTT
TRBJ2-7 TRBD2 TRBV4-1 NA CASSARYSGGEQYF TGCGCCAGCAGCGCGCGATATAGCGGGGGCGAGCAGTACTTC
TRBJ2-6 NA TRBV5-6 NA CASSLAGANVLTF TGTGCCAGCAGCTTAGCCGGGGCCAACGTCCTGACTTTC
TRBJ1-6 NA TRBV6-6 few CASTGQTNSPLHF TGTGCCAGCACTGGACAGACTAATTCACCCCTCCACTTT
TRBJ2-3 TRBD2 TRBV6-4 NA CASSELAGEADTQYF TGTGCCAGCAGTGAACTAGCGGGGGAAGCAGATACGCAGTATTTT
TRBJ2-3 NA TRBV9 NA CASSVGLGSTDTQYF TGTGCCAGCAGCGTAGGATTGGGTAGCACAGATACGCAGTATTTT
TRBJ2-5 NA TRBV7-8 NA CASSSSLGRAGLLRTQYF TGTGCCAGCAGCTCCAGCCTCGGGCGCGCAGGGTTGTTACGGACCCAGTACTTC
TRBJ1-5 NA TRBV19 NA CASSIGGGQPQHF TGTGCCAGTAGTATTGGCGGCGGCCAGCCCCAGCATTTT
TRBJ2-3 TRBD2 TRBV4-2 NA CASSQVIAGGPDTQYF TGTGCCAGCAGCCAAGTTATAGCGGGAGGGCCGGATACGCAGTATTTT
TRBJ1-2 NA TRBV13 NA CASSFQGGGYTF TGTGCCAGCAGCTTTCAGGGAGGAGGCTACACCTTC
TRBJ2-1 NA TRBV13 once CASRYNNEQFF TGTGCCAGCAGATATAATAATGAGCAGTTCTTC
TRBJ2-1 NA TRBV13 NA CASSLRGMGGPYNEQFF TGTGCCAGCAGCTTAAGAGGGATGGGCGGACCTTACAATGAGCAGTTCTTC
TRBJ2-1 NA TRBV19 NA CASSTSEVAYNEQFF TGTGCCAGTAGTACCTCTGAGGTGGCCTACAATGAGCAGTTCTTC
TRBJ1-4 NA TRBV12-3/TRBV12-4 NA CASSLGPNEKLFF TGTGCCAGCAGCCTAGGACCCAATGAAAAACTGTTTTTT
TRBJ1-1 TRBD1 TRBV3-1/TRBV3-2 once CASSVAGGYTEAFF TGTGCCAGCAGCGTAGCAGGGGGTTATACTGAAGCTTTCTTT
TRBJ1-2 NA TRBV6-5 NA CASSYGFVGDYGYTF TGTGCCAGCAGTTACGGGTTCGTAGGGGACTATGGCTACACCTTC
TRBJ2-3 NA TRBV9 NA CASSPPPQGRTDTQYF TGTGCCAGCAGCCCCCCGCCCCAAGGGAGAACAGATACGCAGTATTTT
TRBJ1-1 TRBD1 TRBV23-1 NA CASSRRTGANTEAFF TGCGCCAGCAGTCGTCGGACAGGGGCGAACACTGAAGCTTTCTTT
TRBJ2-1 NA TRBV7-3 NA CASSHIRSSYNEQFF TGTGCCAGCAGCCACATAAGAAGCTCCTACAATGAGCAGTTCTTC
TRBJ1-3 NA TRBV19 once CASSMEQGLGNTIYF TGTGCCAGTAGTATGGAACAGGGTCTGGGAAACACCATATATTTT
TRBJ2-1 TRBD1 TRBV5-8 NA CASSPGTGAGNEQFF TGTGCCAGCAGCCCCGGGACAGGGGCTGGGAATGAGCAGTTCTTC
TRBJ2-3 NA TRBV9 NA CASGRRSTDTQYF TGTGCCAGCGGTCGACGCTCCACAGATACGCAGTATTTT
TRBJ1-1 NA TRBV12-3/TRBV12-4 NA CASRKRQPEAFF TGTGCCAGCAGAAAACGACAGCCTGAAGCTTTCTTT